A single sample is the source of the 13 T cell receptor beta chains below, sequenced in a study of shared clonotypes between healthy human individuals. Clones were sequenced by immunoSEQ multiplex PCR, and TCRdb holds only the in-frame ones, with some missing. The sample lists 2 million to 2.5 million clones, 85% to 95% occurring once. The sequencing sample was made of naive CD4+ T cells from PBMCs. Sample subset: CD45RA+ positively selected. The receptor source for this set is a man aged 18 to 29 in good health. Some clones in this sample may be carry-over from other donors' samples.

Points on this clone: The sample contains more than one DNA sequence encoding this CDR3. The chain combines TRBV6-5 with TRBJ1-1; tentative D call: TRBD1 (5 bases). Germline-derived CDR1 and CDR2 are MNHEY and SVGAGI. The CDR3 totals 13 residues. Trimming removed 2 bases from V and 4 bases from J, with 8 bases in between. CDR3 sequence: CASSYKRGTEAFF. CDR3 bases: TGTGCCAGCAGTTACAAGAGGGGCACTGAAGCTTTCTTT.

The rearrangement uses TRBV6-5 and TRBJ1-3; 9 nucleotides agree with TRBD1. The ends lost 5 bases at V and 2 bases at J; junction bases unmatched: 4. Germline values: CDR1 MNHEY, CDR2 SVGAGI. The CDR3 consists of 15 residues. The CDR3 region has the DNA TGTGCCAGCAGTCTCAGACAGGGGGCTGGAAACACCATATATTTT. Protein product: CASSLRQGAGNTIYF.

This clone was seen once. V is TRBV6-1 and J is TRBJ2-7; 8 bases fit TRBD2. This CDR3 is built from 14 residues. Germline V CDR1 and CDR2: MNHNS, SASEGT. V dropped 5 bases and J dropped 1; count of bases not matched to a gene: 4. CDR3 nucleotide sequence: TGTGCCAGCAGTTGGACTAGCTTTTCCTACGAGCAGTACTTC. Translating it yields CASSWTSFSYEQYF.

The CDR3: CASSTTGGIVEKLFF. The CDR3 DNA sequence: TGTGCCAGCAGCACGACAGGGGGAATTGTCGAAAAACTGTTTTTT. The chain recombines TRBV28 with TRBJ1-4, with TRBD1 identical over 9 bases. Looked up from germline, CDR1 is MDHEN and CDR2 is SYDVKM. V lost 6 bases and J lost 8; bases outside the gene matches: 10. The CDR3 sequence is 15 residues long. Supplemented by reference TRBV28 and TRBJ1-4, the full variable domain reads DVKVTQSSRYLVKRTGEKVFLECVQDMDHENMFWYRQDPGLGLRLIYFSYDVKMKEKGDIPEGYSVSREKKERFSLILESASTNQTSMYLCASSTTGGIVEKLFFGSGTQLSVL.

The chain employs TRBV12-5 and TRBJ1-2; 8 bases are a match to TRBD1. CDR1 and CDR2 from the germline V gene are LGHNT and FRNRAP. The ends lost 0 bases at V and 7 bases at J; junction bases unmatched: 19. The CDR3 length is 19 residues. For the CDR3, the DNA is TGTGCTAGTGGTTTGGTAGTTGCAGGGGGCCCTTCCTCGGGCGTTGGCTACACCTTC. Its translation: CASGLVVAGGPSSGVGYTF.

The chain links TRBV28 to TRBJ2-1, with D perhaps matching TRBD1 (7 bases). The germline gives CDR1 MDHEN, CDR2 SYDVKM. The CDR3 has 14 amino acids. V lost 6 bases, J lost 7 bases, and 16 bases lay in between. CDR3 coding DNA: TGTGCCAGCAGAGCCGAGGGGGCGGGGAATGAGCAGTTCTTC. Translation gives CASRAEGAGNEQFF.

V and J are TRBV7-8 and TRBJ1-2; D is unresolved. The V and J ends lost 1 base and 1 base respectively, with 16 bases between them. The germline V gene encodes CDR1 SGHVS and CDR2 FQNEAQ. The CDR3 has 17 residues. The CDR3 region has the DNA TGTGCCAGCAGCTTAGGTGTGTGGAGACAAAATAACTATGGCTACACCTTC. Its protein is CASSLGVWRQNNYGYTF.

This clone came up once. This rearrangement joins TRBV6-5 to TRBJ2-7; D might be TRBD2 (6 bases). Deletions cut 5 bases from V and 3 bases from J, with 17 bases between. Per the germline V gene, CDR1 is MNHEY and CDR2 is SVGAGI. This CDR3 region has 15 residues. CDR3 residues: CASSRPGATGYEQYF. In DNA, the CDR3 is TGTGCCAGCAGTCGCCCGGGAGCTACTGGCTACGAGCAGTACTTC.

About this clone: Compared with germline, one end of the junction differs, possibly owing to a read error. V usage is TRBV10-3 and J usage is TRBJ2-5, with D uncertain. Germline CDR1 and CDR2: ENHRY and SYGVKD. This CDR3 spans 11 amino acids. As DNA, the CDR3 is TGTGCCGTCAGTGAGACCGAGACCCAGTACTTC. Protein product: CAVSETETQYF.

The chain employs TRBV11-2 and TRBJ1-2, with D hard to call. This CDR3 has 14 amino acids. Trimming took off 5 bases at V and 4 bases at J, with 14 bases between the two ends. Germline V CDR1 and CDR2: SGHAT, FQNNGV. The DNA for the CDR3 is TGTGCCAGCAGCCAGCGAACCGACGGCTATGGCTACACCTTC. Protein product: CASSQRTDGYGYTF.

This clone was recorded only once. Additional DNA sequences in this sample encode the identical CDR3. This chain connects TRBV5-1 to TRBJ2-2; 8 positions agree with TRBD1. Germline V CDR1 and CDR2: SGHRS, YFSETQ. Trimming removed 3 bases from V and 4 bases from J; junction bases left unmatched: 5. The CDR3 loop spans 15 amino acids. CDR3 protein: CASSSGQGATGELFF. Written as DNA, the CDR3 is TGCGCCAGCAGCTCCGGACAGGGAGCCACCGGGGAGCTGTTTTTT.

This clone was seen just once. V and J are TRBV5-5 and TRBJ2-5; D uncertain. This CDR3 has 13 residues. V was shortened by 1 base and J by 1 base, with 5 bases between the two germline ends. The germline V gene has CDR1 SGHKS and CDR2 YYEKEE (reference sequence). The CDR3 spells CASSLSPQETQYF. For the CDR3, the DNA is TGTGCCAGCAGCTTGTCGCCCCAAGAGACCCAGTACTTC.

The rearrangement links TRBV28 to TRBJ2-7; D is possibly TRBD1 or TRBD2 (5 bases each). In germline, CDR1 is MDHEN, CDR2 SYDVKM. The CDR3 is made up of 14 amino acids. Trimming cost V 6 bases and J 6 bases, with 18 bases left between them. In DNA form, the CDR3 reads TGTGCCAGCAGCCCCTCCCGGGACGCCACCGAGCAGTACTTC. Encoded protein: CASSPSRDATEQYF. Full variable domain (rest looked up from reference TRBV28 and TRBJ2-7): DVKVTQSSRYLVKRTGEKVFLECVQDMDHENMFWYRQDPGLGLRLIYFSYDVKMKEKGDIPEGYSVSREKKERFSLILESASTNQTSMYLCASSPSRDATEQYFGPGTRLTVT.